The present T cell receptor beta chain was sequenced within a study of early T cells in non-severe SARS-CoV-2 infection. The wider study: The input, bulk RNA from unsorted whole blood, was sequenced, and chains were unpaired.

CDR3 size: 12 residues. Deletions cut 2 bases from V and 1 base from J, with 3 bases between. In germline, CDR1 is SGHTA, CDR2 FQGNSA. Individual cDNA molecules each received unique molecular identifiers attached to them. TCRdb ran MiXCR on the 5' RACE reads and lists one entry per CDR3 protein. The sample lists under 60,000 distinct CDR3 sequences, roughly 8.2% occurring once. Study results and caveats: Missing private and CD4 specificities, VDJdb matching favored anti-spike CD8 responses.

This clonotype has ten or more counts. Its antigen is currently unknown. Sequenced input: whole blood. V is TRBV7-2 and J is TRBJ2-7; D is ambiguous. This receptor was taken from an adult who was a healthcare worker with PCR-confirmed SARS-CoV-2 infection or an uninfected control (not recorded which). As DNA, the CDR3 is TGTGCCAGCAGCTTACAATCCTACGAGCAGTACTTC. Amino acids: CASSLQSYEQYF.